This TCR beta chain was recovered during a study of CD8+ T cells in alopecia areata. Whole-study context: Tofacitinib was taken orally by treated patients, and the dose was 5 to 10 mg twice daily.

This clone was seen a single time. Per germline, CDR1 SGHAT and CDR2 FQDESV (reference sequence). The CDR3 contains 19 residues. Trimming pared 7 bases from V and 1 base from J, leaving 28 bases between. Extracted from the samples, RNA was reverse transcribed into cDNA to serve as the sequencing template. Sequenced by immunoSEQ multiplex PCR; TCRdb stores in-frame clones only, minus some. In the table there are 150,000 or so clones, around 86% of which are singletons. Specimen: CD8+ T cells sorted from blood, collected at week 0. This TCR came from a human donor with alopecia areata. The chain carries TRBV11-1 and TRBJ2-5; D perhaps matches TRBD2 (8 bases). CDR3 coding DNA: TGTGCCAGCACCCCCAGGGGGGGACTAGTTCAACCACGCCAAGAGACCCAGTACTTC. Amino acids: CASTPRGGLVQPRQETQYF.